This T cell receptor (beta chain) is drawn from a study of T cell repertoires in cytomegalovirus infection. At least ten counts were recorded for this clonotype. TCRdb re-analysed the reads in MiXCR, keeping a single row per CDR3 protein. Here the sample spans around 210,000 distinct CDR3 sequences, 6% to 8% being singletons. The trim removed 3 bases at V and 3 bases at J, leaving 1 base unmatched. Per the germline V gene, CDR1 is KGHSH and CDR2 is LQKENI. The length of the CDR3 is 13 residues. Sequences were obtained from PBMCs. The V gene is TRBV18, the J gene TRBJ2-5; 7 nucleotides line up with TRBD1. The clonotype originates from a human donor in good health (CMV status not recorded). Some clones in this sample may be carry-over from other donors' samples. DNA for the CDR3: TGTGCCAGCTCACCTACAGGGGAAGAGACCCAGTACTTC. Its protein product is CASSPTGEETQYF.